This T cell receptor beta chain was captured in a study of shared clonotypes between healthy human individuals. Study-level background: The study used three CD4 naive, three CD4 memory, two CD8 naive and one CD8 memory plate per donor.

The ends lost 8 bases at V and 4 bases at J; junction bases unmatched: 7. Germline CDR1 is GTSNPN and CDR2 is SVGIG (reference sequence). This CDR3 has 12 amino acids. Roughly 210 ng DNA, tens of thousands of T cell genomes, went into each sorted-subset replicate PCR. Clones were read by immunoSEQ multiplex PCR, and TCRdb kept only the in-frame ones, dropping some. The table lists around 1,900,000 clones, 80% to 95% of them singletons, with roughly 1.7% in the top ten. Study-wide findings and caveats: Non-shared clonotypes had lower generation probabilities than those shared by all four donors. Sample collection involved blood only; tissue repertoires are likely different.

Selected positively for CCR7 and CD45RO-negative, naive CD8 cells excluded terminally differentiated effector memory CD45RA+ cells. About this clone: Its specificity is not known.

This TCR was sampled from a man aged 18 to 35 in good health. Some clones in this sample may be carry-over from other donors' samples. The sequencing input was naive CD8+ T cells from PBMCs. The chain links TRBV30 to TRBJ1-2; 7 nucleotides agree with TRBD1. This CDR3 reads CAGEGALYGYTF. The CDR3 DNA is TGTGCCGGAGAGGGGGCCCTCTATGGCTACACCTTC.